Each of the 9 T cell receptor beta chains below was sequenced from the same sample in a study of CD8+CD57+ T cells in acquired aplastic anemia. The study profiled TCR beta VDJ and CDR3 using genomic DNA as template. TCRdb re-called the reads with MiXCR, one entry per CDR3 protein. Among about 140,000 distinct CDR3 sequences listed, around 41% were seen once. The specimen was sorted CD4+, CD8+, or CD8+CD57+ T cells (not recorded which) from PBMCs. These receptors came from a human donor in good health, serving as a control.

This clonotype was detected many times. In this CDR3 the conserved last residue, phenylalanine or tryptophan, is missing, so a read error is likely. No DNA is shown, since the ends of the CDR3 on it are uncertain; the CDR3 is the one TCRdb lists. The rearrangement uses TRBV10-2 and TRBJ2-1. Germline lookup yields CDR1 WSHSY and CDR2 SAAADI. 11 amino acids form the CDR3, both terminal residues included. Here the CDR3 reads CASSETFELDL.

This clonotype was seen once. The V gene is TRBV12-3 or TRBV12-4, the J gene TRBJ2-3, with D unresolved. Trimming cost V 3 bases and J 6 bases, with 13 bases left between them. The CDR3 spans 14 residues. CDR3 coding DNA: TGTGCCAGCAGTTTTGGCTCTCTCACGGATACGCAGTATTTT. Translating it yields CASSFGSLTDTQYF.

In its sample, this clonotype was seen many times. The gene calls are TRBV27 and TRBJ1-2; D unclear. CDR3 length: 13 amino acids. V was clipped by 6 bases and J by 10 bases, with 18 bases between them. Germline V gene lookup returns CDR1 MNHEY and CDR2 SMNVEV (reference sequence). CDR3 DNA: TGTGCCAGCAGCCCTCCCCCTCACTCACACTACACCTTC. Encoded protein: CASSPPPHSHYTF.

V gene TRBV20-1 combines with J gene TRBJ1-6, with unresolved D. The germline V gene encodes CDR1 DFQATT and CDR2 SNEGSKA (reference sequence). Trimming shortened V by 0 bases and J by 7 bases, and 16 bases separated the two germline ends. The CDR3 runs to 16 residues. CDR3 residues: CSARDSRLYGNSPLHF. The CDR3 DNA follows: TGCAGTGCTAGAGATAGCAGGTTATATGGCAATTCACCCCTCCACTTT.

For this clonotype: A much larger clone is a single base away; this may be a read error. V gene TRBV4-1 combines with J gene TRBJ2-1, with D maybe TRBD2 (7 bases). This CDR3 contains 13 residues. The germline V gene has CDR1 MGHRA and CDR2 YSYEKL. The CDR3 protein is CASSKEGGGGRFF. In nucleotides, the CDR3 is TGCGCCAGCAGCAAAGAAGGGGGGGGAGGGAGGTTCTTC.

The rearrangement joins TRBV9 to TRBJ2-1; a weak D match, TRBD1 (7 bases). Per germline, CDR1 SGDLS and CDR2 YYNGEE. The length of the CDR3 is 16 residues. Trimming cost V 1 base and J 5 bases, with 16 bases left between them. The CDR3 protein is CASSVLSQGGNNEQFF. The CDR3 DNA reads TGTGCCAGCAGCGTACTCTCCCAGGGGGGAAACAATGAGCAGTTCTTC.

The chain carries TRBV29-1 and TRBJ2-1; 9 nucleotides agree with TRBD2. The CDR3 runs to 16 residues. Per germline, CDR1 SQVTM and CDR2 ANQGSEA. V lost 3 bases and J lost 9; bases outside the gene matches: 15. The chain's CDR3 is CSVDGLASGMAGEQFF. The CDR3 coding sequence is TGCAGCGTTGATGGGCTGGCTAGCGGGATGGCCGGTGAGCAGTTCTTC.

V gene TRBV5-8 combines with J gene TRBJ2-3; 9 bases are shared with TRBD2. The V gene end was trimmed by 0 bases and the J gene end by 5 bases; junction bases not matched to a gene: 1. CDR1 SGHTS and CDR2 YDEGEE come from the germline V gene. CDR3 length equals 14 residues. As DNA, the CDR3 is TGTGCCAGCAGCTTGGCTAGCGGGGTAGATACGCAGTATTTT. Its protein product is CASSLASGVDTQYF.

This clonotype was counted many times. The chain combines TRBV12-3 or TRBV12-4 with TRBJ1-2; D is perhaps TRBD1 (6 bases). There are 14 residues in the CDR3. The V end lost 5 bases, the J end lost 8 bases, and 18 bases lay between the germline ends. CDR3: CASSKQGTRRGYTF. DNA for the CDR3: TGTGCCAGCAGTAAACAGGGCACTCGTCGGGGCTACACCTTC.